This TCR beta chain was profiled in a study of CD8 T cells in Susac syndrome. An input of about 0.5 to 1 ug of RNA was subjected to reverse transcription using random hexamers. An immunoSEQ multiplex PCR amplified TCR beta CDR3 over 54 Vbeta and 13 Jbeta. TCRdb re-called the immunoSEQ multiplex PCR reads with MiXCR, one entry per CDR3 protein. Found here are about 200,000 distinct CDR3 sequences, nearly 95% of them singletons; the top ten hold 0.093%. The CDR3 is made up of 14 amino acids. Germline CDR1 MNHNS, CDR2 SASEGT. In the case of this clonotype: One junction end disagrees with the germline gene, perhaps due to a read error.

CD8+ and CD4+ T cells from blood underwent TCR beta sequencing, which was carried out in a high-throughput format. TEMRA cells underwent FACS enrichment and CD8+ and CD4+ T cells underwent negative isolation. This TCR came from a human donor with multiple sclerosis. The chain employs TRBV6-1 and TRBJ1-2; TRBD1 agrees at 8 bases. The sample taken for sequencing was CD4+ T cells from PBMCs. CDR3 nucleotide sequence: TGTGCGAGCAACGGACAGGGCGCGACCTATGGCTACACCTTC. It specifies CASNGQGATYGYTF.